This T cell receptor (beta chain) came from a study of high-grade serous ovarian cancer treatment subgroups. Study context: Each sample yielded on average roughly 7,400 unique TCR beta rearrangements from over 12,000 reads. Overall study findings and caveats: Higher neoantigen levels went with greater TCR clonal relatedness. Bulk tumor TCR sequencing gave no spatial information.

Tumor samples were obtained before definitive surgery or chemotherapy. The germline CDR1 and CDR2 sequences are SGHKS and YYEKEE (reference sequence). The ends were cut back, 3 bases at V and 4 bases at J, with 9 bases in the middle. The CDR3 is made up of 13 amino acids. TCRdb keeps only in-frame clones here, not all; method: immunoSEQ multiplex PCR. The sample lists roughly 3,600 clones, under 70% seen once, with 14% to 15% in the top ten. With regard to this clone: The antigen is not known.

This chain joins TRBV5-5 and TRBJ2-3; D gene ambiguous. The sequenced material came from tumor tissue. The TCR sequence derives from a human donor with high-grade serous ovarian cancer. CDR3 in DNA: TGTGCCAGCAGCTCGGACCTCTCAGATACGCAGTATTTT. Its protein product is CASSSDLSDTQYF.